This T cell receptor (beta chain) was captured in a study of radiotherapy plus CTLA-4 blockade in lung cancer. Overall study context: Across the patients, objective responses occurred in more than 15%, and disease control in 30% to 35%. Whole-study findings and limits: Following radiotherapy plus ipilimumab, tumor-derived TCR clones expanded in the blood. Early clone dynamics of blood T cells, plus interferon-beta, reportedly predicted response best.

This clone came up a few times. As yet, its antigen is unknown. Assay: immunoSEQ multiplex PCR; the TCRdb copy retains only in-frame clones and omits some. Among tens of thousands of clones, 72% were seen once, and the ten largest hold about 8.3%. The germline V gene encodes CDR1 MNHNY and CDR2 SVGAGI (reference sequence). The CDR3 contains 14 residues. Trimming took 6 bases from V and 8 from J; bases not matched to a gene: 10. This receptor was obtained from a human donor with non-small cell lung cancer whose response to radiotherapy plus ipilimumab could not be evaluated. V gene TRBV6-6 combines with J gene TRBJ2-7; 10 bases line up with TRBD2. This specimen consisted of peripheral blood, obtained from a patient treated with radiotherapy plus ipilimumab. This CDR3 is CASSATSGPSQQYF. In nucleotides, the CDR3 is TGTGCCAGCAGCGCGACTAGCGGGCCCAGCCAGCAGTACTTC.